Sequencing of this TCR beta chain was carried out in a study of blood T cell repertoires in COVID-19. This clone was detected once. The CDR3 has 14 amino acids. Per germline, CDR1 SGHRS and CDR2 YFSETQ. V shed 7 bases and J shed 1 base, with 13 bases lying between them. Assay used: immunoSEQ multiplex PCR; TCRdb lists only in-frame clones, some missing. The repertoire holds about 62,000 clones, 75% to 90% seen once, with 1% to 1.5% in the top ten. The sample comprised peripheral blood. The chain is built from TRBV5-1 and TRBJ2-3; D gene ambiguous. This TCR derives from an elderly woman with acute or convalescent COVID-19. DNA of the CDR3: TGCGCCAGCGCCCCATCCCGCGGCACAGATACGCAGTATTTT. Translating gives CASAPSRGTDTQYF.